The 11 T cell receptor beta chains reported below all come from one sample, sequenced in a study of T cells and Merkel cell carcinoma outcomes. Measured with immunoSEQ multiplex PCR; TCRdb has only the in-frame clones, and not every one. The sample yields roughly 15,000 clones, about four fifths seen once. The sequencing input was tumor tissue from Merkel cell carcinoma. The receptor set was obtained from a human donor with Merkel cell carcinoma.

The chain recombines TRBV5-5 with TRBJ2-1, with TRBD2 as a possible D gene (6 bases). The CDR3 loop spans 15 amino acids. Trimming left V 4 bases short and J 0 bases short, with 11 bases between. Germline assignment: CDR1 SGHKS and CDR2 YYEKEE (reference sequence). The CDR3 DNA sequence: TGTGCCAGCAGCACCCTAGCGAACTCCTACAATGAGCAGTTCTTC. Encoded protein: CASSTLANSYNEQFF.

V and J are TRBV11-2 and TRBJ2-4; D is unclear. CDR1 and CDR2 from the germline V gene are SGHAT and FQNNGV. Trimming took 4 bases from V and 3 from J, leaving 13 bases between them. This CDR3 spans 15 amino acids. CDR3 amino acids: CASSSKEWVKNIQYF. The CDR3, as DNA: TGTGCCAGCAGCTCAAAGGAGTGGGTCAAAAACATTCAGTACTTC.

This rearrangement joins TRBV7-9 to TRBJ2-3; no clear D. Trimming removed 1 base from V and 4 bases from J, with 6 bases in between. Germline V gene lookup returns CDR1 SEHNR and CDR2 FQNEAQ (reference sequence). The CDR3 runs to 13 residues. CDR3 in amino acids: CASSLGLADTQYF. The CDR3 nucleotides are TGTGCCAGCAGCTTAGGGCTGGCAGATACGCAGTATTTT.

The chain recombines TRBV10-3 with TRBJ1-1, with D hard to call. CDR1 ENHRY and CDR2 SYGVKD come from the germline V gene. The CDR3 is made up of 14 amino acids. The germline V and J ends were trimmed by 3 bases and 5 bases, with 13 bases remaining between them. The CDR3: CAISDGPARTEAFF. The CDR3, as DNA: TGTGCCATCAGTGATGGCCCCGCACGAACTGAAGCTTTCTTT.

The V call is TRBV28, the J call TRBJ1-3; D gene uncertain. The CDR3 is 16 amino acids. V was trimmed by 6 bases and J by 0 bases, leaving 15 bases between them. Per the germline V gene, CDR1 is MDHEN and CDR2 is SYDVKM. CDR3 bases: TGTGCCAGCAGCCCCTCGTGGGGAGCCTCTGGAAACACCATATATTTT. This codes for CASSPSWGASGNTIYF.

The CDR3 nucleotides are TGTGCCAGTAGTTCCCAGGGGGCAAGCAATCAGCCCCAGCATTTT. Translation gives CASSSQGASNQPQHF. The V and J genes are TRBV19 and TRBJ1-5; TRBD1 matches 8 bases. The V gene end was trimmed by 5 bases and the J gene end by 1 base; junction bases not matched to a gene: 4. This CDR3 comprises 15 residues. CDR1 is LNHDA and CDR2 is SQIVND in the germline V gene (reference sequence). The full variable domain, rest sourced from reference TRBV19 and TRBJ1-5, is DGGITQSPKYLFRKEGQNVTLSCEQNLNHDAMYWYRQDPGQGLRLIYYSQIVNDFQKGDIAEGYSVSREKKESFPLTVTSAQKNPTAFYLCASSSQGASNQPQHFGDGTRLSIL.

CDR3 sequence reads: CASSQDKGQAYGYTF. CDR3 sequence (DNA): TGTGCCAGCAGCCAAGATAAGGGGCAGGCCTATGGCTACACCTTC. This rearrangement joins TRBV4-2 to TRBJ1-2; a possible D gene is TRBD1 (5 bases). Germline CDR1 is LGHNA and CDR2 is YNFKEQ. The CDR3 extends over 15 amino acids. V shed 0 bases and J shed 4 bases, with 12 bases lying between them.

The rearrangement links TRBV9 to TRBJ1-1; D gene uncertain. V was shortened by 0 bases and J by 1 base, with 10 bases between the two germline ends. This CDR3 region has 15 residues. The germline gives CDR1 SGDLS, CDR2 YYNGEE. CDR3 loop: CASSVAETGNTEAFF. In DNA, the CDR3 is TGTGCCAGCAGCGTAGCTGAAACGGGGAACACTGAAGCTTTCTTT.

The chain carries TRBV18 and TRBJ1-2; D is unclear. Trimming took off 2 bases at V and 8 bases at J, with 21 bases between the two ends. The CDR3 extends over 16 amino acids. In germline, CDR1 is KGHSH, CDR2 LQKENI. CDR3 nucleotide sequence: TGTGCCAGCTCACCAGGCTCCACGGGAGAGACGGACGGCTACACCTTC. It specifies CASSPGSTGETDGYTF. Supplemented by reference TRBV18 and TRBJ1-2, the full variable domain reads NAGVMQNPRHLVRRRGQEARLRCSPMKGHSHVYWYRQLPEEGLKFMVYLQKENIIDESGMPKERFSAEFPKEGPSILRIQQVVRGDSAAYFCASSPGSTGETDGYTFGSGTRLTVV.

This chain links TRBV6-5 with TRBJ1-5; 9 bases align to TRBD1. Germline CDR1 reads MNHEY; CDR2 reads SVGAGI. With V trimmed by 5 bases and J by 2 bases, 4 bases remained unmatched. The CDR3 is 15 amino acids. As DNA, the CDR3 is TGTGCCAGCAGTCGGACAGGGGAGGGCAATCAGCCCCAGCATTTT. Translated, it gives CASSRTGEGNQPQHF.

CDR3 sequence: CASSSPGPPRGDEQFF. The CDR3 region has the DNA TGTGCCAGCAGTTCCCCAGGCCCTCCCCGAGGTGATGAGCAGTTCTTC. The rearrangement joins TRBV28 to TRBJ2-1; D gene unclear. Trimming pared 4 bases from V and 8 bases from J, leaving 21 bases between. Germline CDR1 is MDHEN and CDR2 is SYDVKM. CDR3 length: 16 residues.